This T cell receptor beta chain was observed in a study of metastatic and nonmetastatic thyroid tumors. As for the study in general: Blood and tumor or nodule tissue repertoires from malignant and benign thyroid patients were compared. Study-wide results and limits: TCR beta diversity was reportedly significantly higher in malignant thyroid tumors than benign nodules, in blood and tumor.

No treatment of any kind had been given to any patient before thyroid surgery. This clone was counted at least ten times. Its antigen remains unknown. The CDR3 has 13 amino acids. V dropped 8 bases and J dropped 5; count of bases not matched to a gene: 9. CDR1 and CDR2 (germline): MDHEN, SYDVKM. As processed by the authors: Using the CDR3 differences seen across clinicopathological groups, the authors built a distant-metastasis classifier for papillary thyroid cancer, which was meant to discriminate distant-metastatic patients. TCRdb reanalyzed the PCR reads with MiXCR. TCRdb's processing, not the study's, gives the V and J calls here. The profile shows 15,000 to 25,000 clones, approximately 35% of them singletons.

The TCR originated in a female donor with papillary thyroid cancer or a benign thyroid nodule (not recorded which). Some clones in this sample may be carry-over from other donors' samples. The chain couples TRBV28 to TRBJ2-7; TRBD1 matches at 7 bases. Sequenced input: tumor tissue. The CDR3 DNA reads TGTGCCAGCTCCGACAGGGTAGAAGACGAGCAGTACTTC. Translated, it gives CASSDRVEDEQYF.